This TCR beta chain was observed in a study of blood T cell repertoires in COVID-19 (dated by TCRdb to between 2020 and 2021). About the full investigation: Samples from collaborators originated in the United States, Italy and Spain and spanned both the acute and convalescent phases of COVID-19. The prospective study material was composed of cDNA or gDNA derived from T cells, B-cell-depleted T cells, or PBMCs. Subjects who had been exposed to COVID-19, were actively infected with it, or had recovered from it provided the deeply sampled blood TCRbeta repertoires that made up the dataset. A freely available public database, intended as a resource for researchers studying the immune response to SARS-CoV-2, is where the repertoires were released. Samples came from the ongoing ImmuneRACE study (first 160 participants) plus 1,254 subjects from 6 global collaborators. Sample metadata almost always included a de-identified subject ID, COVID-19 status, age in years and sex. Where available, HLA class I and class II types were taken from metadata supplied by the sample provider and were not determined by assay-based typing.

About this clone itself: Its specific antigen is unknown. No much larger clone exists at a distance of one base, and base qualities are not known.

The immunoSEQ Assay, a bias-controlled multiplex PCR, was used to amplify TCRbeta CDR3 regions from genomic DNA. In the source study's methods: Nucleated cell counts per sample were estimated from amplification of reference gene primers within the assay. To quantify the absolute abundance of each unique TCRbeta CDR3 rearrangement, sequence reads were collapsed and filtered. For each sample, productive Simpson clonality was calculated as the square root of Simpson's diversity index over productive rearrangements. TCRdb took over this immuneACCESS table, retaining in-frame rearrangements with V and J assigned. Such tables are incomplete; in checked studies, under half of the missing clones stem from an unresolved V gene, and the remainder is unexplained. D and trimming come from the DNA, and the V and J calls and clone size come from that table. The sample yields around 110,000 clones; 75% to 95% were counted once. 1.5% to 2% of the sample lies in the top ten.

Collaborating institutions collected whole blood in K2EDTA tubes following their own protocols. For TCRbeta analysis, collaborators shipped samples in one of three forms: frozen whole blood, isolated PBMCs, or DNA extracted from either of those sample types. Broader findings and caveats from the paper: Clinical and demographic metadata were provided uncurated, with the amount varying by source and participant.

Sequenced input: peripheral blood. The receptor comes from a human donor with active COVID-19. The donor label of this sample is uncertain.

The sequenced DNA: TGTGCCAGCTCACCACCGTCTTTTATCTTGCGGAATGGCTACACCTTC. This sequence encodes CASSPPSFILRNGYTF. The chain couples TRBV18 to TRBJ1-2, with the D gene not confidently named. Trimming removed 0 bases from V and 6 bases from J, leaving 17 bases between the germline ends. From cysteine to phenylalanine, the CDR3 is 16 amino acids long. Of the read, only the CDR3 DNA is kept; its 48 bases are in frame from base 1. CDR1 and CDR2, looked up from the germline V gene, are KGHSH and LQKENI.